What follows are 15 T cell receptor beta chains derived from one specimen sequenced in a study of blood T cells in healthy people across ages. Primed by a sample-barcoded 5' primer and a J-beta primer mix, a second PCR proceeded for roughly 7 to 12 cycles. Using its own MiXCR run on the 5' RACE reads, TCRdb lists one record per CDR3 protein. The data contain approximately 900,000 distinct CDR3 sequences, 25% to 35% of them singletons. The same data also contributed to another study, on T cells of mothers and their children.

The sample comprised blood. The receptor set was obtained from a middle-aged woman in good health.

This clonotype was counted only a few times. J is TRBJ1-1 and V is TRBV7-2; TRBD1 agrees at 8 bases. The germline CDR1 and CDR2 sequences are SGHTA and FQGNSA. The CDR3 has 15 residues. After removal of 1 base from V and 4 bases from J, the junction contained 5 bases not matched to a gene. DNA of the CDR3: TGTGCCAGCAGCTTAGGGACAGGGTTGGGCACTGAAGCTTTCTTT. It is translated as CASSLGTGLGTEAFF.

In regard to this clonotype: Mismatch with germline at one junction end may stem from a read error. The rearrangement links TRBV29-1 to TRBJ2-2, with a possible D match to TRBD2 (5 bases). CDR3 length equals 10 residues. CDR1 is SQVTM and CDR2 is ANQGSEA in the germline V gene. This CDR3 reads CSVVNGERFF. In DNA, the CDR3 is TGCAGCGTTGTCAACGGGGAGCGGTTTTTT.

The V gene is TRBV7-2, the J gene TRBJ2-5; 9 bases line up with TRBD2. V shed 1 base, J shed 5 bases, and the junction held 5 bases outside the gene matches. The CDR3 contains 15 residues. From germline, CDR1 is SGHTA and CDR2 FQGNSA. This chain's CDR3 is CASSLVPLAGETQYF. The CDR3 bases are TGTGCCAGCAGCTTAGTTCCCCTAGCGGGGGAGACCCAGTACTTC.

On this clonotype itself: This may be a read error: a much more frequent sequence differs by one nucleotide. The chain carries TRBV28 and TRBJ1-2; D perhaps matches TRBD1 (6 bases). The germline V gene has CDR1 MDHEN and CDR2 SYDVKM. The CDR3 length is 13 residues. CDR3: CAGSLDRIYGYTF. CDR3 bases: TGTGCCGGCAGTCTTGACAGGATCTATGGCTACACCTTC.

The chain recombines TRBV6-1 with TRBJ1-1; tentative D call: TRBD1 (6 bases). This CDR3 has 15 amino acids. Germline CDR1 reads MNHNS; CDR2 reads SASEGT. V lost 4 bases to trimming and J lost 3 bases, with 15 bases between them. The CDR3 DNA sequence: TGTGCCAGCAGTGCACAGGGATTGGGGGACACTGAAGCTTTCTTT. Its translation: CASSAQGLGDTEAFF.

CDR3: CASSWGSANNSPLHF. In nucleotides, the CDR3 is TGTGCCAGCAGTTGGGGGTCGGCCAATAATTCACCCCTCCACTTT. The genes are TRBV9 and TRBJ1-6, with D perhaps TRBD1 (5 bases). The V and J ends lost 5 bases and 5 bases respectively, with 14 bases between them. Per the germline V gene, CDR1 is SGDLS and CDR2 is YYNGEE. There are 15 residues in the CDR3.

This clonotype has a single count. This may stem from a read error, because a much larger clone lies one nucleotide away. The CDR3 here is CASSLASSGGPGANVLTF. In DNA, the CDR3 is TGTGCCAGCAGCTTAGCGAGTAGCGGGGGCCCTGGGGCCAACGTCCTGACTTTC. The chain couples TRBV7-2 to TRBJ2-6; 9 nucleotides match TRBD2. Trimming took 0 bases from V and 2 from J; bases not matched to a gene: 5. The CDR3 is 18 residues long. Germline V gene data show CDR1 as SGHTA and CDR2 as FQGNSA.

The sample holds a few counts of this clonotype. The chain joins TRBV5-1 to TRBJ1-4; 8 bases align to TRBD1. The CDR3 spans 13 residues. Germline CDR1 SGHRS, CDR2 YFSETQ. V shed 4 bases, J shed 5 bases, and the junction held 1 base outside the gene matches. DNA for the CDR3: TGCGCCAGCAGCGGGACAGGAAATGAAAAACTGTTTTTT. Protein product: CASSGTGNEKLFF.

This chain links TRBV20-1 with TRBJ2-7; 12 nucleotides agree with TRBD2. The end of the DNA aligns better with TRBJ2-5, so the J call may be wrong. Germline V gives CDR1 DFQATT, CDR2 SNEGSKA (reference sequence). The CDR3 is 15 residues long. The CDR3 DNA follows: TGCAGTGCCACGACTAGCGGGGGCTTTGGGAAGACCCAGTACTTC. The encoded protein is CSATTSGGFGKTQYF.

This chain uses TRBV7-9 with TRBJ2-5, with a weak D call TRBD2 (5 bases). V was clipped by 7 bases and J by 4 bases, with 13 bases between them. The CDR3 contains 13 residues. Per the germline V gene, CDR1 is SEHNR and CDR2 is FQNEAQ (reference sequence). The CDR3 sequence: CASIGEMGETQYF. CDR3 DNA: TGTGCCAGCATTGGGGAGATGGGAGAGACCCAGTACTTC.

This clonotype was counted at least ten times. The gene calls are TRBV29-1 and TRBJ1-1; D is unclear. Germline-derived CDR1 and CDR2 are SQVTM and ANQGSEA. The CDR3 spans 12 residues. The V end was cut by 6 bases, the J end by 3 bases, with 11 bases between. CDR3 loop: CSVGLGDTEAFF. CDR3 DNA: TGCAGCGTGGGCCTCGGGGACACTGAAGCTTTCTTT.

J is TRBJ2-7 and V is TRBV5-1, with 11 bases that match TRBD2. This CDR3 is built from 14 residues. The V and J ends lost 5 bases and 3 bases, in that order; junction bases with no gene match: 4. Germline loops: CDR1 SGHRS, CDR2 YFSETQ. The CDR3 is CASRSTSGNYEQYF. The CDR3 DNA reads TGCGCCAGCAGGTCGACTAGCGGGAACTACGAGCAGTACTTC. Variable domain in full (rest from reference TRBV5-1 and TRBJ2-7): KAGVTQTPRYLIKTRGQQVTLSCSPISGHRSVSWYQQTPGQGLQFLFEYFSETQRNKGNFPGRFSGRQFSNSRSEMNVSTLELGDSALYLCASRSTSGNYEQYFGPGTRLTVT.

For this clonotype: A single base separates this from a much larger clone, so it may be a read error. The rearrangement uses TRBV24-1 and TRBJ2-5, with 10 bases lining up with TRBD1. The closer fit of TRBJ2-7 to the DNA end suggests the J call may be wrong. CDR1 KGHDR and CDR2 SFDVKD come from the germline V gene. The CDR3 consists of 14 residues. CDR3 sequence (DNA): TGTGCCACCAGTGATTCGGGACAGGGGTTCGAGCAGTACTTC. It translates to CATSDSGQGFEQYF.

This clonotype came up a few times. The rearrangement uses TRBV7-8 and TRBJ2-7, with a possible D match to TRBD2 (6 bases). Trimming took 6 bases from V and 3 from J, leaving 21 bases between them. Germline V lookup: CDR1 SGHVS, CDR2 FQNEAQ. This CDR3 spans 16 amino acids. DNA of the CDR3: TGTGCCAGCAGTTACACTCCGGGGAGCGGGCTCTACGAGCAGTACTTC. Its protein product is CASSYTPGSGLYEQYF.

This sequence joins TRBV29-1 and TRBJ2-1; D perhaps matches TRBD1 (6 bases). Germline CDR1 and CDR2: SQVTM and ANQGSEA. This CDR3 has 14 amino acids. Trimming removed 2 bases from V and 8 bases from J, with 16 bases in between. Here the CDR3 reads CSVESPAGADEQFF. The CDR3 DNA reads as TGCAGCGTTGAAAGCCCGGCAGGGGCCGATGAGCAGTTCTTC.